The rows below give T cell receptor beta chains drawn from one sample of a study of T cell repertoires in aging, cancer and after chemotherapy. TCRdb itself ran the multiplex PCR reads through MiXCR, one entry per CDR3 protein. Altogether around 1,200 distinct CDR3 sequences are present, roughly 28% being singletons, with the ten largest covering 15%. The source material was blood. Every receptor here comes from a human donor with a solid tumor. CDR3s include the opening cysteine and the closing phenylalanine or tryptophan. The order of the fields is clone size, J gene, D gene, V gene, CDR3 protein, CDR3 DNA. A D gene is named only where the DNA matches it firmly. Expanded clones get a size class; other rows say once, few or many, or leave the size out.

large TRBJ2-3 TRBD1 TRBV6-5 CASRDRGTDTQYF TGTGCCAGCAGGGACAGGGGAACCGATACGCAGTATTTT
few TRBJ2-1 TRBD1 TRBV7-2 CASSPHARGLVNEQFF TGTGCCAGCAGCCCCCATGCGAGGGGGCTGGTCAATGAGCAGTTCTTC
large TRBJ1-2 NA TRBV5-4 CASSLEASRRLGYTF TGTGCCAGCAGCTTGGAGGCCAGTAGGCGTCTTGGCTACACCTTC
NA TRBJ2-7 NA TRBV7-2 CASSPHGGSSYEQYF TGTGCCAGCAGCCCCCATGGGGGTAGCTCCTACGAGCAGTACTTC
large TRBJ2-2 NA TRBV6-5 CASSSGVWAGELFF TGTGCCAGCAGCTCAGGGGTTTGGGCCGGGGAGCTGTTTTTT
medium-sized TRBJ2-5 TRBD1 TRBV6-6 CASWDRASEETQYF TGTGCCAGTTGGGACAGGGCATCGGAAGAGACCCAGTACTTC
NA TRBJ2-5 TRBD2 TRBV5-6 CASSSGTSGGGETQYF TGTGCCAGCAGCTCTGGGACTAGCGGGGGGGGTGAGACCCAGTACTTC
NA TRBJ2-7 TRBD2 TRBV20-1 CSAPTSGSDSGEQYF TGCAGTGCTCCAACTAGCGGGAGTGATAGTGGCGAGCAGTACTTC
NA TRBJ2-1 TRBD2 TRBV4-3 CASSHRLAGTSARNNEQFF TGCGCCAGCAGCCATCGACTAGCGGGGACATCTGCACGGAACAATGAGCAGTTCTTC
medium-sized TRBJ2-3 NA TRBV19 CASSIDPTDTQYF TGTGCCAGTAGTATAGACCCCACAGATACGCAGTATTTT
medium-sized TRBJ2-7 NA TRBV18 CASSPSGIYEQYF TGTGCCAGCTCACCAAGTGGGATCTACGAGCAGTACTTC
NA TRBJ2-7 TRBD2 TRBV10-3 CASSGSPSYEQYF TGCGCCAGCAGCGGGAGTCCCTCCTACGAGCAGTACTTC
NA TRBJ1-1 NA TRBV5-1 CASSLEVKGSNTEAFF TGCGCCAGCAGCTTGGAGGTTAAGGGCTCGAACACTGAAGCTTTCTTT